This T cell receptor beta chain originates from a study of shared clonotypes between healthy human individuals. Study overall: CD4 naive and CD4 memory each took three plates per donor, while CD8 naive took two and CD8 memory one. Study findings and constraints: Generation probability values for non-shared clonotypes were lower than those for clonotypes shared by all four donors.

Measured with immunoSEQ multiplex PCR; TCRdb has only the in-frame clones, and not every one. The sample records roughly 2 million clones, about 95% being singletons. J lost 7 bases, V lost 3 bases, and 10 bases had no gene match. CDR3 length: 15 amino acids. The germline CDR1 and CDR2 sequences are WSHSY and SAAADI. Terminally differentiated effector memory CD45RA+ cells were excluded by CCR7 positive selection of CD45RO-negative cells. Donors comprised only Caucasian adults living in Nashville, Tennessee. Of note for this clone: What it binds is not known.

The material sequenced was naive CD8+ T cells sorted from blood. This receptor was obtained from a man aged 18 to 30 in good health. The chain recombines TRBV10-2 with TRBJ2-5, with 8 nucleotides matching TRBD2. CDR3 nucleotide sequence: TGCGCCAGCAGTGAATCGGGACTAGTATCCGGGACCCAGTACTTC. It yields the protein CASSESGLVSGTQYF.